This is a list of T cell receptor beta chains from one sample in a study of T cell changes during pregnancy in multiple sclerosis. Only in-frame clones appear in the TCRdb table, and some are missing; sequencing was by immunoSEQ multiplex PCR. Here the sample spans tens of thousands of clones, approximately 92% being singletons. The input for sequencing was peripheral blood, taken in the second trimester of pregnancy. The receptors originated from a female donor in good health, enrolled as a control in a pregnancy study. The CDR3 runs from the conserved cysteine through the conserved F or W. The order of the fields is J gene, D gene, clone size, V gene, CDR3 DNA, CDR3 protein. A D gene is named only where the DNA matches it firmly. Clone size is shown for a subset of rows, as once, few, many or a class of expanded clone.

j_call: TRBJ2-1; d_call: -; clone_size: -; v_call: TRBV5-4; cdr3_nt: TGTGCCAGCAGCCCTCCCCCGGGGATAGGTGAGCAGTTCTTC; cdr3_aa: CASSPPPGIGEQFF
j_call: TRBJ2-7; d_call: -; clone_size: -; v_call: TRBV27; cdr3_nt: TGTGCCAGCAGTTTCTGGGGGCGGGCTCCGCGCTCCTACGAGCAGTACTTC; cdr3_aa: CASSFWGRAPRSYEQYF
j_call: TRBJ2-2; d_call: TRBD2; clone_size: -; v_call: TRBV6-5; cdr3_nt: TGTGCCAGCAGTTACGAGCTAGCGGTGGGCGGGGAGCTGTTTTTT; cdr3_aa: CASSYELAVGGELFF
j_call: TRBJ1-5; d_call: TRBD1; clone_size: -; v_call: TRBV19; cdr3_nt: TGTGCCAGTAGGCCCGGGACAGGGGGGAATCAGCCCCAGCATTTT; cdr3_aa: CASRPGTGGNQPQHF
j_call: TRBJ1-2; d_call: TRBD1; clone_size: -; v_call: TRBV5-5; cdr3_nt: TGTGCCAGCAGCCTATATACAGGGGTAGACTATGGCTACACCTTC; cdr3_aa: CASSLYTGVDYGYTF
j_call: TRBJ2-5; d_call: -; clone_size: -; v_call: TRBV7-3; cdr3_nt: TGTGCCAGCAGTAAGGCCCCTGGGCTCCTAGAGACCCAGTACTTC; cdr3_aa: CASSKAPGLLETQYF
j_call: TRBJ1-5; d_call: -; clone_size: -; v_call: TRBV19; cdr3_nt: TGTGCCAGTAGTTTCAGGGGAGGGAATCAGCCCCAGCATTTT; cdr3_aa: CASSFRGGNQPQHF
j_call: TRBJ2-2; d_call: TRBD1; clone_size: once; v_call: TRBV5-4; cdr3_nt: TGTGCCAGCTCCGAGGGACAGGGGGCCTCCGGGGAGCTGTTTTTT; cdr3_aa: CASSEGQGASGELFF
j_call: TRBJ1-1; d_call: TRBD1; clone_size: -; v_call: TRBV7-2; cdr3_nt: TGTGCCAGCAGCATAACAGGGGGATGGGCGGATAAAGCTTTCTTT; cdr3_aa: CASSITGGWADKAFF
j_call: TRBJ2-3; d_call: TRBD2; clone_size: -; v_call: TRBV19; cdr3_nt: TGTGCCACAAAGGATCGGGGACTAGAGGGCACAGATACGCAGTATTTT; cdr3_aa: CATKDRGLEGTDTQYF
j_call: TRBJ2-1; d_call: TRBD2; clone_size: -; v_call: TRBV5-1; cdr3_nt: TGCGCCAGCAGCCCCATGGGGGGGAGGGCCGCTGAGCAGTTCTTC; cdr3_aa: CASSPMGGRAAEQFF
j_call: TRBJ2-7; d_call: -; clone_size: -; v_call: TRBV30; cdr3_nt: TGTGCCTGGAGTGTACTAAGGGGCTCTACCTACGAGCAGTACTTC; cdr3_aa: CAWSVLRGSTYEQYF
j_call: TRBJ2-1; d_call: -; clone_size: -; v_call: TRBV7-3; cdr3_nt: TGTGCCAGCAGCGAAAGGCTAGGTAGTATTGAGCAGTTCTTC; cdr3_aa: CASSERLGSIEQFF
j_call: TRBJ2-1; d_call: -; clone_size: -; v_call: TRBV21-1; cdr3_nt: TGTGCCAGCAGCAAAAGTCAAGGAGAGCGGGGGGTATACAATGAGCAGTTCTTC; cdr3_aa: CASSKSQGERGVYNEQFF
j_call: TRBJ1-6; d_call: -; clone_size: -; v_call: TRBV9; cdr3_nt: TGTGCCAGCAGCACAACAACACCGGACAGTCTCCTCCACTTT; cdr3_aa: CASSTTTPDSLLHF
j_call: TRBJ2-3; d_call: TRBD2; clone_size: once; v_call: TRBV19; cdr3_nt: TGTGCCAGTAGTTTGGCTAGCGGGAGGGGACGCGCGCAGTATTTT; cdr3_aa: CASSLASGRGRAQYF
j_call: TRBJ2-7; d_call: TRBD2; clone_size: -; v_call: TRBV18; cdr3_nt: TGTGCCAGCACCGGGACTAGCGGTGAATACGAGCAGTACTTC; cdr3_aa: CASTGTSGEYEQYF
j_call: TRBJ2-6; d_call: -; clone_size: -; v_call: TRBV27; cdr3_nt: TGTGCCAGCAGTTTATCGGTTCGGGGGTCTGGGGCCAACGTCCTGACTTTC; cdr3_aa: CASSLSVRGSGANVLTF
j_call: TRBJ2-1; d_call: -; clone_size: -; v_call: TRBV29-1; cdr3_nt: TGCAGCGGTACCGATAGCGGCTGGAGCTCCTACAATGAGCAGTTCTTC; cdr3_aa: CSGTDSGWSSYNEQFF
j_call: TRBJ2-6; d_call: -; clone_size: -; v_call: TRBV27; cdr3_nt: TGTGCCAGCAGTTTACAGGGCTCTGGGGCCAACGTCCTGACTTTC; cdr3_aa: CASSLQGSGANVLTF
j_call: TRBJ1-2; d_call: -; clone_size: -; v_call: TRBV15; cdr3_nt: TGTGCCACCAGCAGAGGCGGCCAATATGGCTACACCTTC; cdr3_aa: CATSRGGQYGYTF
j_call: TRBJ1-2; d_call: TRBD1; clone_size: -; v_call: TRBV5-6; cdr3_nt: TGTGCCAGCAGCCCAACAATACAGGGGGGTGGCTACACCTTC; cdr3_aa: CASSPTIQGGGYTF
j_call: TRBJ2-7; d_call: TRBD2; clone_size: -; v_call: TRBV28; cdr3_nt: TGTGCCAGCAGCCCCCTCGGGGGGGGGAAAAACGAGCAGTACTTC; cdr3_aa: CASSPLGGGKNEQYF
j_call: TRBJ1-5; d_call: TRBD1; clone_size: -; v_call: TRBV7-8; cdr3_nt: TGTGCCAGCAGCTTAGCCCATAACAGGGGGCTTCAGCCCCAGCATTTT; cdr3_aa: CASSLAHNRGLQPQHF
j_call: TRBJ2-6; d_call: -; clone_size: -; v_call: TRBV19; cdr3_nt: TGTGCCAGTAGTATTGTGGTGGCCCGCTCTGGGGCCAACGTCCTGACTTTC; cdr3_aa: CASSIVVARSGANVLTF
j_call: TRBJ1-5; d_call: TRBD1; clone_size: -; v_call: TRBV2; cdr3_nt: TGTGCCAGCAGAGGGCCGGGCAGGGGGCAGCCCCAGCATTTT; cdr3_aa: CASRGPGRGQPQHF
j_call: TRBJ2-1; d_call: TRBD2; clone_size: -; v_call: TRBV7-6; cdr3_nt: TGTGCCAGCAGCTCTTCTAGCGGGAGGGCCTACAATGAGCAGTTCTTC; cdr3_aa: CASSSSSGRAYNEQFF
j_call: TRBJ2-3; d_call: TRBD2; clone_size: -; v_call: TRBV29-1; cdr3_nt: TGCAGCGTTGGGCGGGAGCTGACAGATACGCAGTATTTT; cdr3_aa: CSVGRELTDTQYF
j_call: TRBJ1-1; d_call: TRBD1; clone_size: few; v_call: TRBV12-5; cdr3_nt: TGTGCTAGTGGCCCAGGGGGCGGTAGCGGCACTGAAGCTTTCTTT; cdr3_aa: CASGPGGGSGTEAFF
j_call: TRBJ2-1; d_call: TRBD2; clone_size: -; v_call: TRBV9; cdr3_nt: TGTGCCAGCAGCGCTACCGGGACTAGCGGGAGCTATGAGCAGTTCTTC; cdr3_aa: CASSATGTSGSYEQFF
j_call: TRBJ2-3; d_call: TRBD2; clone_size: few; v_call: TRBV6-4; cdr3_nt: TGTGCCAGCAGTGACGGGACTAGTGAGGCAGATACGCAGTATTTT; cdr3_aa: CASSDGTSEADTQYF
j_call: TRBJ1-2; d_call: TRBD1; clone_size: -; v_call: TRBV29-1; cdr3_nt: TGCAGCGTTGAAGATTACAGGGGCTATGGCTACACCTTC; cdr3_aa: CSVEDYRGYGYTF
j_call: TRBJ1-2; d_call: -; clone_size: -; v_call: TRBV30; cdr3_nt: TGTGCCTCCCCCTCCCGAGCCCATTATGGCTACACCTTC; cdr3_aa: CASPSRAHYGYTF
j_call: TRBJ1-5; d_call: -; clone_size: -; v_call: TRBV30; cdr3_nt: TGTGCCTGGAGTACCCAGAATAGCAATCAGCCCCAGCATTTT; cdr3_aa: CAWSTQNSNQPQHF
j_call: TRBJ1-2; d_call: -; clone_size: -; v_call: TRBV2; cdr3_nt: TGTGCCAGCAGTGAAAGCCGGGGCTATGGCTACACCTTC; cdr3_aa: CASSESRGYGYTF
j_call: TRBJ1-2; d_call: TRBD1; clone_size: few; v_call: TRBV7-9; cdr3_nt: TGTGCCAGCTGTACAAAAGGTCCACTGGACAGGCTCTGCGGCTACACCTTC; cdr3_aa: CASCTKGPLDRLCGYTF
j_call: TRBJ2-1; d_call: TRBD1; clone_size: -; v_call: TRBV27; cdr3_nt: TGTGCCAGCAGTCCCGACAGGGGGCTCTGGAATGAGCAGTTCTTC; cdr3_aa: CASSPDRGLWNEQFF
j_call: TRBJ2-1; d_call: -; clone_size: -; v_call: TRBV19; cdr3_nt: TGTGCCAGTAGCCCCTCTTACAATGAGCAGTTCTTC; cdr3_aa: CASSPSYNEQFF
j_call: TRBJ2-1; d_call: -; clone_size: -; v_call: TRBV7-2; cdr3_nt: TGTGCCAGCAGCTTAGGGGCCAACAATGAGCAGTTCTTC; cdr3_aa: CASSLGANNEQFF
j_call: TRBJ2-1; d_call: TRBD2; clone_size: -; v_call: TRBV11-2; cdr3_nt: TGTGCCAGCAGCTTAGTGTTATTAGCGGGGGGTAACAATGAGCAGTTCTTC; cdr3_aa: CASSLVLLAGGNNEQFF